The clone carrying this TCR beta chain was counted only a few times. The antigen is not known. This specimen belongs to a study of CD8+ T cells in alopecia areata. Whole-study context: At a dose of 5 to 10 mg twice daily, oral tofacitinib was given to treated patients. Study observations and caveats: For lesional scalp, especially alopecia totalis/universalis, clonality was higher than in normal scalp. The study also sequences resident alphabeta T cells of normal skin in scalp samples. It was less clear whether patients shared TCRs than it was in mice, possibly because of HLA.

The CDR3 loop spans 16 amino acids. The V gene's germline CDR1 is SQVTM and CDR2 ANQGSEA. The V and J ends lost 6 bases and 0 bases respectively, with 17 bases between them. RNA was extracted and reverse transcribed into cDNA as the sequencing template. Produced via immunoSEQ multiplex PCR; TCRdb's table is partial and in-frame only. Of fewer than 200,000 clones listed, around 60% are singletons. V usage is TRBV29-1 and J usage is TRBJ2-2; possible D gene TRBD2, 6 bases. This clonotype was obtained from a human donor with alopecia areata. The material sequenced was CD4+ T cells sorted from blood, taken at week 0. Here the CDR3 DNA reads TGCAGCGTCACCCTAGGTCAGCGGGCGAACACCGGGGAGCTGTTTTTT. Translating it yields CSVTLGQRANTGELFF.